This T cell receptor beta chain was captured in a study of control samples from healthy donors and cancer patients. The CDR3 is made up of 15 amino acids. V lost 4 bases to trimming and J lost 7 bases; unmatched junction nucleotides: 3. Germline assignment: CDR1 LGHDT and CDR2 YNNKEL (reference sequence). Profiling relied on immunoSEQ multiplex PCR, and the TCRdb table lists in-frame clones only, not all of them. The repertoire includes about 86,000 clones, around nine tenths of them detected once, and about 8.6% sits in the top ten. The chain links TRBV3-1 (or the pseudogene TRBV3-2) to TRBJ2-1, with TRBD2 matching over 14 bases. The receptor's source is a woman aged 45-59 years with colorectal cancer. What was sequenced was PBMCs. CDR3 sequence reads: CASSPGTSGGNEQFF. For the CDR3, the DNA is TGTGCCAGCAGCCCCGGGACTAGCGGGGGTAATGAGCAGTTCTTC.